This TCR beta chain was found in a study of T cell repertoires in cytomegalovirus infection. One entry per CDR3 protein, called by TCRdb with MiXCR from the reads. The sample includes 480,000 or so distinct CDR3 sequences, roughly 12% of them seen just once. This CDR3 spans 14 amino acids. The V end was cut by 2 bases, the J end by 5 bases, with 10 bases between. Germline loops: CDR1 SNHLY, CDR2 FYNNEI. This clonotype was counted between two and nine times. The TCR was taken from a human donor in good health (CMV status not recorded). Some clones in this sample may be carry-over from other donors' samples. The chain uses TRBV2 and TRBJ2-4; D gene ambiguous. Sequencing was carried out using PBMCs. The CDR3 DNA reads TGTGCCAGCAGTGAATGGGCCGAGGAAAACATTCAGTACTTC. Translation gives CASSEWAEENIQYF.